These 30 T cell receptor beta chains were sequenced from one sample in a study of CD8+ T cells in alopecia areata. cDNA prepared by RNA extraction and subsequent reverse transcription served as the template for sequencing. The data were produced by immunoSEQ multiplex PCR, yet TCRdb's version contains in-frame clones alone and is incomplete. In the table there are around 170,000 clones, around 49% of which are singletons. As to treatment: oral pan-JAK inhibitor, 5-10 mg twice daily. Here the sequenced sample was CD8+ T cells sorted from blood, taken around week 54, from a patient treated with tofacitinib. Every receptor here comes from a human donor with alopecia areata.

The chain joins TRBV9 to TRBJ1-1, with TRBD1 identical over 9 bases. CDR1 is SGDLS and CDR2 is YYNGEE in the germline V gene. The CDR3 contains 14 residues. V was pared by 3 bases and J by 5 bases, with 5 bases of the junction left unmatched. This CDR3 is CASSETGGRTEAFF. The CDR3, as DNA: TGTGCCAGCAGCGAGACAGGGGGACGGACTGAAGCTTTCTTT.

This clone has a single count. This chain uses TRBV18 with TRBJ2-7; 7 nucleotides agree with TRBD1. From germline, CDR1 is KGHSH and CDR2 LQKENI. The V gene end was trimmed by 1 base and the J gene end by 3 bases; junction bases not matched to a gene: 9. This CDR3 is 16 amino acids long. DNA of the CDR3: TGTGCCAGCTCACCACAAACCCGGACAGGTCGCTACGAGCAGTACTTC. Protein sequence: CASSPQTRTGRYEQYF.

This chain connects TRBV9 to TRBJ2-6, with TRBD1 identical over 9 bases. This CDR3 region has 18 residues. Germline V gives CDR1 SGDLS, CDR2 YYNGEE. V dropped 3 bases and J dropped 0; count of bases not matched to a gene: 7. In DNA, the CDR3 is TGTGCCAGCAGCGCTCCCGGGACAGGGATCTCTGGGGCCAACGTCCTGACTTTC. Protein sequence: CASSAPGTGISGANVLTF.

The chain is built from TRBV6-5 and TRBJ2-2, with D possibly TRBD2 on 6 matching bases. This CDR3 is built from 15 residues. V was shortened by 4 bases and J by 5 bases, with 14 bases between the two germline ends. Germline CDR1 is MNHEY and CDR2 is SVGAGI. The CDR3 bases are TGTGCCAGCAGTTTCGGGCAGGAGGGAACCGGGGAGCTGTTTTTT. Translating gives CASSFGQEGTGELFF.

This chain uses TRBV27 with TRBJ1-6, with D uncertain. The CDR3 consists of 13 residues. Trimming took 0 bases from V and 6 from J, leaving 3 bases between them. Germline CDR1 and CDR2: MNHEY and SMNVEV (reference sequence). The CDR3 DNA is TGTGCCAGCAGTTTATCCCCTAATTCACCCCTCCACTTT. Translated: CASSLSPNSPLHF.

This clone was seen only a few times. The genes are TRBV11-1 and TRBJ2-7; 11 bases are a match to TRBD2. Germline-derived CDR1 and CDR2 are SGHAT and FQDESV (reference sequence). V lost 5 bases to trimming and J lost 3 bases; unmatched junction nucleotides: 9. The CDR3 covers 16 residues. As DNA, the CDR3 is TGTGCCAGCAGCGACCGGCTAGCGGGGGGCCTCTACGAGCAGTACTTC. This sequence encodes CASSDRLAGGLYEQYF. Using reference TRBV11-1 and TRBJ2-7 for the parts outside the CDR3, the full variable domain is EAEVAQSPRYKITEKSQAVAFWCDPISGHATLYWYRQILGQGPELLVQFQDESVVDDSQLPKDRFSAERLKGVDSTLKIQPAELGDSAMYLCASSDRLAGGLYEQYFGPGTRLTVT.

The rearrangement uses TRBV9 and TRBJ2-1; D is ambiguous. V was trimmed by 0 bases and J by 1 base, leaving 5 bases between them. The CDR3 is 14 amino acids. The V gene's germline CDR1 is SGDLS and CDR2 YYNGEE. The CDR3 sequence: CASSVAESYNEQFF. The CDR3 DNA sequence: TGTGCCAGCAGCGTAGCTGAATCCTACAATGAGCAGTTCTTC.

V is TRBV7-2 and J is TRBJ2-3; possibly TRBD1 for D (6 bases). Germline V lookup: CDR1 SGHTA, CDR2 FQGNSA. The germline V and J ends were trimmed by 4 bases and 2 bases, with 7 bases remaining between them. This CDR3 contains 13 residues. The CDR3 protein is CASSWTVTDTQYF. The CDR3 DNA follows: TGTGCCAGCAGCTGGACAGTCACAGATACGCAGTATTTT.

The chain recombines TRBV7-8 with TRBJ2-2, with D possibly TRBD2 on 6 matching bases. Germline lookup yields CDR1 SGHVS and CDR2 FQNEAQ. The length of the CDR3 is 16 residues. V was shortened by 2 bases and J by 4 bases, with 14 bases between the two germline ends. The chain's CDR3 is CASSLIGAGGTGELFF. The CDR3 DNA sequence: TGTGCCAGCAGCTTAATAGGGGCCGGGGGCACCGGGGAGCTGTTTTTT. Full variable domain (remainder filled in from reference TRBV7-8 and TRBJ2-2): GAGVSQSPRYKVAKRGQDVALRCDPISGHVSLFWYQQALGQGPEFLTYFQNEAQLDKSGLPSDRFFAERPEGSVSTLKIQRTQQEDSAVYLCASSLIGAGGTGELFFGEGSRLTVL.

This clone has only a few counts. This rearrangement joins TRBV6-5 to TRBJ1-1; D is undetermined. Germline CDR1 is MNHEY and CDR2 is SVGAGI. CDR3 length equals 13 residues. V was clipped by 7 bases and J by 5 bases, with 14 bases between them. The CDR3 loop is CASTMTEATEAFF. CDR3 bases: TGTGCCAGCACAATGACGGAGGCGACTGAAGCTTTCTTT.

V is TRBV4-1 and J is TRBJ1-5, with D unresolved. The CDR3 extends over 15 amino acids. The V gene lost 0 bases and the J gene lost 0 bases, with 6 bases spanning the gap. CDR1 is MGHRA and CDR2 is YSYEKL in the germline V gene. The CDR3 reads CASSQDWSSNQPQHF. CDR3 DNA: TGCGCCAGCAGCCAAGATTGGTCTAGCAATCAGCCCCAGCATTTT.

In its sample, this clone was seen a few times. The rearrangement links TRBV10-3 to TRBJ2-2; 9 bases agree with TRBD1. The germline V gene has CDR1 ENHRY and CDR2 SYGVKD. This CDR3 spans 13 amino acids. V lost 8 bases, J lost 5 bases, and 3 bases stayed unmatched. CDR3 sequence: CAIGTGNTGELFF. CDR3 coding DNA: TGTGCCATCGGGACAGGGAATACCGGGGAGCTGTTTTTT.

The chain has TRBV28 and TRBJ2-3, with 11 bases matching TRBD2. CDR1 and CDR2 (germline): MDHEN, SYDVKM. CDR3 length equals 19 residues. The junction had 13 bases not matched to a gene; V was cut back by 2 bases and J by 3 bases. In DNA, the CDR3 is TGTGCCAGCAGTTTACCCCGGACTAGCGGGTCCCCTATAACAGATACGCAGTATTTT. It yields the protein CASSLPRTSGSPITDTQYF.

This clone appeared a few times. The chain has TRBV7-9 and TRBJ2-4, with no clear D. The CDR3 has 14 amino acids. The V gene lost 6 bases and the J gene lost 0 bases, with 9 bases spanning the gap. Germline lookup yields CDR1 SEHNR and CDR2 FQNEAQ (reference sequence). The CDR3 DNA sequence: TGTGCCAGCAGTCCAGCCCTAGCCAAAAACATTCAGTACTTC. This translates into CASSPALAKNIQYF.

The CDR3 bases are TGTGCCAGCAGCTTAAAGGGTGACAATCAGCCCCAGCATTTT. It codes for CASSLKGDNQPQHF. This rearrangement joins TRBV7-9 to TRBJ1-5, with D hard to call. The V end lost 2 bases, the J end lost 3 bases, and 8 bases lay between the germline ends. This CDR3 spans 14 amino acids. Germline V gives CDR1 SEHNR, CDR2 FQNEAQ (reference sequence).

This chain uses TRBV29-1 with TRBJ2-5; TRBD2 agrees at 14 bases. The CDR3 is 17 residues long. From germline, CDR1 is SQVTM and CDR2 ANQGSEA. V trimming: 0 bases; J trimming: 5 bases; junction bases outside the gene matches: 8. The CDR3 here is CSVEDRLAGGVGETQYF. CDR3 bases: TGCAGCGTTGAAGATCGACTAGCGGGGGGGGTCGGGGAGACCCAGTACTTC.

About this clone itself: A junction end diverges from the germline sequence, so it may reflect a read error. The chain has TRBV7-7 and TRBJ2-5, with D perhaps being TRBD1 or TRBD2 (5 bases each). Germline V gene data show CDR1 as SSHAT and CDR2 as FNYEAQ (reference sequence). The CDR3 loop spans 14 amino acids. CDR3 sequence: CASSSGTHQETQYF. DNA for the CDR3: TGTGCTAGCAGCTCAGGGACGCACCAAGAGACCCAGTACTTC.

This chain connects TRBV9 to TRBJ2-2, with no clear D. CDR3 length equals 16 residues. The germline CDR1 and CDR2 sequences are SGDLS and YYNGEE. V gave up 1 base and J gave up 0 bases, with 10 bases separating them. CDR3 nucleotides: TGTGCCAGCAGCGTATGGGCCAGGACGAACACCGGGGAGCTGTTTTTT. Translation: CASSVWARTNTGELFF. Supplemented by reference TRBV9 and TRBJ2-2, the full variable domain reads DSGVTQTPKHLITATGQRVTLRCSPRSGDLSVYWYQQSLDQGLQFLIQYYNGEERAKGNILERFSAQQFPDLHSELNLSSLELGDSALYFCASSVWARTNTGELFFGEGSRLTVL.

The V gene is TRBV6-6, the J gene TRBJ2-5, with a weak D call TRBD2 (5 bases). There are 14 residues in the CDR3. The germline V gene encodes CDR1 MNHNY and CDR2 SVGAGI (reference sequence). V was clipped by 2 bases and J by 3 bases, with 10 bases between them. The chain's CDR3 is CASSYTGLKETQYF. For the CDR3, the DNA is TGTGCCAGCAGTTACACGGGGTTAAAAGAGACCCAGTACTTC.

The chain employs TRBV11-2 and TRBJ1-1; no clear D gene. This CDR3 comprises 13 residues. V dropped 6 bases and J dropped 7 bases, with 15 bases sitting between them. Germline CDR1 is SGHAT and CDR2 is FQNNGV. The CDR3 sequence is CASRPGGTGEAFF. CDR3 DNA: TGTGCCAGCAGACCTGGTGGCACGGGTGAAGCTTTCTTT.

The J gene is TRBJ2-7, the V gene TRBV6-5, with D unclear. The CDR3 covers 14 residues. With 5 bases removed from V and 0 bases from J, the gap between germline ends came to 11 bases. Germline CDR1 and CDR2: MNHEY and SVGAGI. This CDR3 is CASSPNLSSYEQYF. The CDR3 DNA reads TGTGCCAGCAGTCCAAACTTAAGCTCCTACGAGCAGTACTTC.

The J gene is TRBJ2-5, the V gene TRBV9; no clear D gene. With 3 bases removed from V and 3 bases from J, the gap between germline ends came to 12 bases. This CDR3 comprises 14 residues. Germline values: CDR1 SGDLS, CDR2 YYNGEE. The CDR3 sequence is CASSGPAMEETQYF. The DNA of the CDR3 is TGTGCCAGCAGCGGTCCCGCTATGGAAGAGACCCAGTACTTC.

Remarks on this clone: This sample includes further DNA sequences coding for the same CDR3. The chain is built from TRBV27 and TRBJ2-7; D is unresolved. This CDR3 spans 15 amino acids. The germline V gene encodes CDR1 MNHEY and CDR2 SMNVEV (reference sequence). The V and J ends lost 0 bases and 3 bases respectively, with 12 bases between them. The chain's CDR3 is CASSLSQKGFYEQYF. In nucleotides, the CDR3 is TGTGCCAGCAGTTTATCGCAAAAAGGATTCTACGAGCAGTACTTC.

This clone has a handful of counts. CDR3 protein: CASSNGLAFSQETQYF. The CDR3, as DNA: TGTGCCAGCAGCAACGGACTAGCCTTCTCGCAGGAGACCCAGTACTTC. The chain combines TRBV5-6 with TRBJ2-5, with 8 bases identical to TRBD2. V shed 4 bases, J shed 5 bases, and the junction held 13 bases outside the gene matches. Per the germline V gene, CDR1 is SGHDT and CDR2 is YYEEEE. This CDR3 is 16 amino acids long.

The chain joins TRBV27 to TRBJ1-5; 10 bases are shared with TRBD1. CDR1 and CDR2 (germline): MNHEY, SMNVEV (reference sequence). This CDR3 has 18 residues. Trimming removed 3 bases from V and 0 bases from J; junction bases left unmatched: 8. CDR3 sequence: CASSFLRQGAYSNQPQHF. In nucleotides, the CDR3 is TGTGCCAGCAGTTTCCTTAGACAGGGGGCTTATAGCAATCAGCCCCAGCATTTT.

The chain uses TRBV30 and TRBJ2-3, with 8 bases matching TRBD2. V lost 4 bases, J lost 5 bases, and 5 bases stayed unmatched. Germline V CDR1 and CDR2: GTSNPN, SVGIG (reference sequence). CDR3 length equals 13 residues. The CDR3 region has the DNA TGTGCCTGGAATCCGGGGGGGATAGATACGCAGTATTTT. It yields the protein CAWNPGGIDTQYF. Combining the CDR3 with reference TRBV30 and TRBJ2-3 gives the whole variable domain SQTIHQWPATLVQPVGSPLSLECTVEGTSNPNLYWYRQAAGRGLQLLFYSVGIGQISSEVPQNLSASRPQDRQFILSSKKLLLSDSGFYLCAWNPGGIDTQYFGPGTRLTVL.

This clone was counted only a few times. This chain joins TRBV27 and TRBJ1-2; D is uncertain. The CDR3 is 16 amino acids. The ends were cut back, 2 bases at V and 3 bases at J, with 16 bases in the middle. CDR1 MNHEY and CDR2 SMNVEV come from the germline V gene (reference sequence). The CDR3 is CASSLAPRTAHYGYTF. DNA for the CDR3: TGTGCCAGCAGTTTAGCACCCCGTACAGCACACTATGGCTACACCTTC.

There are a few counts of this clone. Other DNA sequences of this sample code for an identical CDR3. The V call is TRBV5-1, the J call TRBJ2-7, with D possibly matching TRBD1 (6 bases). Germline lookup yields CDR1 SGHRS and CDR2 YFSETQ. CDR3 length: 13 amino acids. The V and J ends lost 3 bases and 4 bases respectively, with 11 bases between them. This chain's CDR3 is CASSSPDRYEQYF. For the CDR3, the DNA is TGCGCCAGCAGCTCCCCCGACAGGTACGAGCAGTACTTC.

The CDR3 DNA reads as TGTGCCAGCAGTTTAGAGCCCACAGGGGAGAACACCGGGGAGCTGTTTTTT. It encodes CASSLEPTGENTGELFF. This sequence joins TRBV27 and TRBJ2-2; 7 bases map to TRBD1. The trim removed 2 bases at V and 1 base at J, leaving 7 bases unmatched. The CDR3 sequence is 17 residues long. Per germline, CDR1 MNHEY and CDR2 SMNVEV (reference sequence).

The J gene is TRBJ1-1, the V gene TRBV30; TRBD1 might be the D (5 bases). Per germline, CDR1 GTSNPN and CDR2 SVGIG (reference sequence). V was shortened by 2 bases and J by 1 base, with 11 bases between the two germline ends. This CDR3 is built from 14 residues. CDR3 DNA sequence: TGTGCCTGGAGTCTTCGGGGCAGGAACACTGAAGCTTTCTTT. It yields the protein CAWSLRGRNTEAFF. Full variable domain (outside the CDR3, taken from reference TRBV30 and TRBJ1-1): SQTIHQWPATLVQPVGSPLSLECTVEGTSNPNLYWYRQAAGRGLQLLFYSVGIGQISSEVPQNLSASRPQDRQFILSSKKLLLSDSGFYLCAWSLRGRNTEAFFGQGTRLTVV.